A single sample gave rise to the 20 T cell receptor beta chains below, sequenced in a study of tumor-infiltrating lymphocytes in primary liver carcinoma. Unsorted bulk tissue, about 19-32 mg of it, served as the source for co-extraction of RNA and DNA. TCR beta cDNA was reverse-transcribed from about 500 ng of total RNA. The reaction used a constant-region primer and ProtoScript II reverse transcriptase. Libraries of TCR beta came from three nested multiplex PCR rounds with slightly modified ARM-PCR. TRBV1-TRBV30 forward primers paired with a C-beta reverse primer drove the first two PCR rounds, about 10 cycles each. TCRdb itself ran the multiplex PCR reads through MiXCR, one entry per CDR3 protein. This table holds tens of thousands of distinct CDR3 sequences, 65% to 75% found once. Sequenced: tumor-adjacent normal liver tissue. All receptors derive from a man between 40 and 49 years old with primary liver carcinoma and hepatitis B virus infection.

Turning to this clonotype: An end of the junction differs from the germline gene, which may be a read error. CDR3 sequence reads: CVSSQGSGNIEAFF. Written as DNA, the CDR3 is TGCGTCAGCAGCCAGGGGTCAGGGAACATTGAAGCTTTCTTT. The chain couples TRBV4-1 to TRBJ1-1, with D possibly being TRBD1 (6 bases). The CDR3 has 14 amino acids. CDR1 and CDR2 (germline): MGHRA, YSYEKL.

A note on this clonotype: This may arise from a read error, as a much more abundant clone is one base away. This chain uses TRBV5-1 with TRBJ1-1; D is ambiguous. The CDR3 runs 14 residues. The germline gives CDR1 SGHRS, CDR2 YFSETQ. The chain's CDR3 is CASSLGQRNTEVFF. DNA of the CDR3: TGCGCCAGCAGCTTGGGACAAAGAAACACTGAAGTTTTCTTT. The whole variable domain, filled in from reference TRBV5-1 and TRBJ1-1, reads KAGVTQTPRYLIKTRGQQVTLSCSPISGHRSVSWYQQTPGQGLQFLFEYFSETQRNKGNFPGRFSGRQFSNSRSEMNVSTLELGDSALYLCASSLGQRNTEVFFGQGTRLTVV.

With respect to this clonotype: This may be a read error: a much more frequent sequence differs by one nucleotide. This chain joins TRBV5-1 and TRBJ1-2, with D uncertain. The V gene's germline CDR1 is SGHRS and CDR2 YFSETQ. There are 12 residues in the CDR3. Trimming removed 0 bases at V and 3 bases at J, with 3 bases between. CDR3 bases: TGCGCCAGCAGCTTGGGAGACTATGGCTACACCTTC. It encodes CASSLGDYGYTF.

For this clonotype: The germline gene is not matched at one end of the junction; a read error may be the cause. This chain links TRBV11-1 with TRBJ2-5, with D possibly matching TRBD2 (5 bases). Germline CDR1 SGHAT, CDR2 FQDESV (reference sequence). The CDR3 is 14 residues long. CDR3 coding DNA: TGTGCCGGCAGTGGTCAGGTGGAGGTAGAGACCCAGTGCTTC. Amino acids: CAGSGQVEVETQCF.

Comments on this clonotype: Since the CDR3 does not end with the conserved phenylalanine or tryptophan, this likely comes from a read error. This chain connects TRBV11-2 to TRBJ2-1, with 10 bases fitting TRBD2. CDR1 is SGHAT, CDR2 FQNNGV, per germline. The ends lost 0 bases at V and 9 bases at J; junction bases unmatched: 8. This CDR3 has 16 amino acids. CDR3: CASSLELLAGVSEQFS. For the CDR3, the DNA is TGTGCCAGCAGCTTAGAGCTCCTAGCGGGAGTGAGTGAGCAGTTCTCA.

As for this clonotype: This may come from a read error, since a much larger clone is one base off. The V and J genes are TRBV30 and TRBJ2-1; 7 bases match TRBD1. The junction had 8 bases not matched to a gene; V was cut back by 0 bases and J by 3 bases. Germline V gene lookup returns CDR1 GTSNPN and CDR2 SVGIG (reference sequence). There are 16 residues in the CDR3. CDR3 protein: CAWSVAGTVLYNEQFF. CDR3 nucleotide sequence: TGTGCCTGGAGTGTGGCCGGGACAGTCCTCTACAATGAGCAGTTCTTC.

The chain recombines TRBV11-2 with TRBJ1-1, with D tentatively TRBD1 (5 bases). In germline, CDR1 is SGHAT, CDR2 FQNNGV. The germline V and J ends were trimmed by 1 base and 3 bases, with 9 bases remaining between them. The CDR3 spans 14 residues. This CDR3 reads CASSLVVGDTEAFF. In nucleotides, the CDR3 is TGTGCCAGCAGCTTAGTAGTGGGGGACACTGAAGCTTTCTTT.

This rearrangement joins TRBV4-2 to TRBJ2-7; TRBD2 aligns across 8 bases. Germline V gene lookup returns CDR1 LGHNA and CDR2 YNFKEQ. J lost 1 base, V lost 1 base, and 6 bases had no gene match. This CDR3 has 16 amino acids. CDR3 bases: TGTGCCAGCAGCCAAGTGAATAGCGGGGTTTCCTACGAGCAGTACTTC. This codes for CASSQVNSGVSYEQYF.

The rearrangement links TRBV2 to TRBJ1-1; tentatively, D is TRBD1 (5 bases). V was trimmed by 3 bases and J by 4 bases, leaving 9 bases between them. The CDR3 runs 13 residues. Germline CDR1 is SNHLY and CDR2 is FYNNEI. The CDR3 DNA sequence: TGTGCCAGCAGTGAGAAAGGGGTCACTGAAGCTTTCTTT. This gives the protein CASSEKGVTEAFF.

This clonotype was observed a single time. At one of its ends the junction is not consistent with the germline gene, which may arise from a read error. V is TRBV7-8 and J is TRBJ2-1; TRBD2 matches 8 bases. CDR3 length: 18 amino acids. Germline assignment: CDR1 SGHVS and CDR2 FQNEAQ. The CDR3 nucleotides are TGTGCCAGTAGCTCCTTGGGAGGTACCGGGAGGGCCTACAATGAGCAGTTCTTC. Its protein product is CASSSLGGTGRAYNEQFF.

At least ten counts were recorded for this clonotype. The V and J genes are TRBV25-1 and TRBJ1-1, with a weak D call TRBD1 (5 bases). Per germline, CDR1 MGHDK and CDR2 SYGVNS. The CDR3 covers 13 residues. Deletions cut 6 bases from V and 1 base from J, with 9 bases between. CDR3 loop: CASRGPSNTEAFF. For the CDR3, the DNA is TGTGCCAGCAGGGGACCCTCGAACACTGAAGCTTTCTTT.

As concerns this clonotype: The germline gene is not matched at one end of the junction; a read error may be the cause. The rearrangement uses TRBV4-2 and TRBJ2-7; a weak D match, TRBD2 (6 bases). Germline V gene lookup returns CDR1 LGHNA and CDR2 YNFKEQ. The length of the CDR3 is 16 residues. CDR3 sequence (DNA): TGTGCCAGTAGCCAAGGGCTTAGCGGCTCTACGTACGAGCAGTACTTC. Its translation is CASSQGLSGSTYEQYF.

Details on this clonotype: The CDR3 end shows no conserved phenylalanine or tryptophan, and so a read error is likely. This rearrangement joins TRBV4-2 to TRBJ2-5, with 7 bases fitting TRBD1. Trimming at V came to 0 bases and at J to 3 bases, leaving 7 bases not matched to a gene. Germline-derived CDR1 and CDR2 are LGHNA and YNFKEQ. This CDR3 spans 16 amino acids. CDR3 nucleotides: TGTGCCAGCAGCCAAGATCCCCCAGGGGGAGAAGAGACCCAGTACTTG. Its translation: CASSQDPPGGEETQYL.

The CDR3 nucleotides are TGCGCCAGCTTCCAGGGACAGGGGGTAACAGATACGCAGTATTTT. This translates into CASFQGQGVTDTQYF. The chain links TRBV4-3 to TRBJ2-3; 11 nucleotides agree with TRBD1. CDR1 is LGHNA and CDR2 is YSLEER in the germline V gene. This CDR3 is 15 amino acids long. V trimming: 8 bases; J trimming: 3 bases; junction bases outside the gene matches: 7.

As for this clonotype: A much larger clone differs from this one at a single base, so this may be a read error. This chain uses TRBV5-1 with TRBJ2-1; 8 bases line up with TRBD2. Germline loops: CDR1 SGHRS, CDR2 YFSETQ. This CDR3 has 15 amino acids. The CDR3: CANSWGLVSYNEQFF. The CDR3 DNA follows: TGCGCCAACAGCTGGGGACTAGTATCCTACAATGAGCAGTTCTTC.

This clonotype showed up many times. The chain combines TRBV6-2 or TRBV6-3 with TRBJ2-2; tentative D call: TRBD1 (6 bases). Trimming removed 4 bases from V and 7 bases from J, with 16 bases in between. Germline V gene data show CDR1 as MNHEY and CDR2 as SVGEGT. The CDR3 contains 15 residues. The CDR3 nucleotides are TGTGCCAGCAGTTCAGGGGCACCCCTTGGCGGGGAGCTGTTTTTT. It encodes CASSSGAPLGGELFF.

Regarding this clonotype: An end of the junction differs from the germline gene, which may be a read error. The chain links TRBV7-9 to TRBJ2-7; D is undetermined. This CDR3 contains 14 residues. From germline, CDR1 is SEHNR and CDR2 FQNEAQ (reference sequence). CDR3 bases: TGTGCCATCAGCCCGTTCCGACAAGTCCACGAGCAGTACTTC. Protein sequence: CAISPFRQVHEQYF.

The genes are TRBV10-3 and TRBJ2-5; D not resolved. From germline, CDR1 is ENHRY and CDR2 SYGVKD. The CDR3 has 12 amino acids. V was trimmed by 0 bases and J by 5 bases, leaving 4 bases between them. The CDR3 DNA is TGTGCCATCAGTGAGTCCGGGGAGACCCAGTACTTC. It yields the protein CAISESGETQYF.

The chain is built from TRBV12-3 or TRBV12-4 and TRBJ2-7; D tentatively fits TRBD1 or TRBD2 (5 bases each). Between the trimmed V and J ends, which lost 3 bases and 1 base, there was a span of 7 bases. The CDR3 covers 13 residues. CDR3 in amino acids: CASSFGGSYEQYF. CDR3 in DNA: TGTGCCAGCAGTTTTGGGGGATCCTACGAGCAGTACTTC.

The sample holds many counts of this clonotype. V gene TRBV6-2 or TRBV6-3 combines with J gene TRBJ2-7; D is perhaps TRBD1 or TRBD2 (5 bases each). Germline V gene sequence: CDR1 MNHEY, CDR2 SVGEGT. V lost 5 bases to trimming and J lost 6 bases, with 20 bases between them. The CDR3 spans 15 residues. The CDR3 DNA follows: TGTGCCAGCAGTAGATATCCGGGACGAAATAGCGAGCAGTACTTC. Encoded protein: CASSRYPGRNSEQYF.